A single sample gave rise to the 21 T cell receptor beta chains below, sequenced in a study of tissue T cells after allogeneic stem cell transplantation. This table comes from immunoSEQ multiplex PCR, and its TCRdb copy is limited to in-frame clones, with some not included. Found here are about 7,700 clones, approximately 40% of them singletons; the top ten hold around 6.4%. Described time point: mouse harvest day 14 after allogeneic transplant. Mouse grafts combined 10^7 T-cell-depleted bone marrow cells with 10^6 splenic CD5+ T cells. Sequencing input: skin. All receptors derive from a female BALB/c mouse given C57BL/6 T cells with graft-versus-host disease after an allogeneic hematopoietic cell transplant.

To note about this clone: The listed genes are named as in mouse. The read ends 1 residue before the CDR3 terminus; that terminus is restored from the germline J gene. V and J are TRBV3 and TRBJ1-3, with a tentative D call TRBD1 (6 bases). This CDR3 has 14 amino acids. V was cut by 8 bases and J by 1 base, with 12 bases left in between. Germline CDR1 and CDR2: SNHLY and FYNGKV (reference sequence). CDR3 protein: CASGGTKSGNTLYF. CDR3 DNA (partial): TGTGCCAGCGGCGGGACAAAATCTGGAAATACGCTCTAT. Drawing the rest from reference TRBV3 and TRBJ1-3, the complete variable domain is GPKVLQIPSHQIIDMGQMVTLNCDPVSNHLYFYWYKQILGQQMEFLVNFYNGKVMEKSKLFKDQFSVERPDGSYFTLKIQPTALEDSAVYFCASGGTKSGNTLYFGEGSRLIVV.

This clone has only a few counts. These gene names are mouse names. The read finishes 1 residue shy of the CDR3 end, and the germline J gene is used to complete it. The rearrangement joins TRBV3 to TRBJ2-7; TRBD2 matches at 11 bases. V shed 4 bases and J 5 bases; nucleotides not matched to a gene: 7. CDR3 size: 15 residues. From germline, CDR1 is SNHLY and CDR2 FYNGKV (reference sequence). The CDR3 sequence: CASSSHWGGADEQYF. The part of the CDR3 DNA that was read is TGTGCCAGCAGCTCTCACTGGGGGGGCGCCGATGAACAGTAC.

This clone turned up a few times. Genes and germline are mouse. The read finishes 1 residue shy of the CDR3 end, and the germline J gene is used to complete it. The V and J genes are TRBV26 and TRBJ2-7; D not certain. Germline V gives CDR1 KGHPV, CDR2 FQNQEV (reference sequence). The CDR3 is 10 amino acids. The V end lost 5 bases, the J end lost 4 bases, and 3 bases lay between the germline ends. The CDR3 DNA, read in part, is TGTGCCAGCAGTTTGTATGAACAGTAC. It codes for CASSLYEQY. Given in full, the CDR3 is CASSLYEQYF.

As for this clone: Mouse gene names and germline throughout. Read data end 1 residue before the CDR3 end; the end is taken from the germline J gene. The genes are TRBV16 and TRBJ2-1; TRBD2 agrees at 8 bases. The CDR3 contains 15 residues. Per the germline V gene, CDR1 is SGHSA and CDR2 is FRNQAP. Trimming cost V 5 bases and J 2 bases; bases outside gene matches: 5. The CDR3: CASSPLLGDYAEQFF. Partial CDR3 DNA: TGTGCAAGCAGCCCCCTACTGGGGGACTATGCTGAGCAGTTC.

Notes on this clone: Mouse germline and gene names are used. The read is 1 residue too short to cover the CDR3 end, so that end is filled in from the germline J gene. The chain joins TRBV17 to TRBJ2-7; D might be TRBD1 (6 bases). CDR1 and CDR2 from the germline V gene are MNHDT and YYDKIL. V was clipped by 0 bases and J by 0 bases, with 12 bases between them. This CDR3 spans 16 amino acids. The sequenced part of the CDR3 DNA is TGTGCTAGCAGTAGAGATCCGGGACAACACTCCTATGAACAGTAC. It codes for CASSRDPGQHSYEQY. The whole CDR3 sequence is CASSRDPGQHSYEQYF.

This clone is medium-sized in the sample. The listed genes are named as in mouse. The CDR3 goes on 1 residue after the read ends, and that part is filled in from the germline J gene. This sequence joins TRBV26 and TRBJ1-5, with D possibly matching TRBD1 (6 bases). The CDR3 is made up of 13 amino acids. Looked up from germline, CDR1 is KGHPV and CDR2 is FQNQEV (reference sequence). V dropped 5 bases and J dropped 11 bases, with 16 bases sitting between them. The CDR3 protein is CASSSTGRGPPLF. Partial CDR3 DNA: TGTGCCAGCAGTTCGACAGGCCGGGGGCCTCCGCTT. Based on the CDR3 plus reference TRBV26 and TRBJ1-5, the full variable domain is NSKVIQTPRYLVKGQGQKAKMRCIPEKGHPVVFWYQQNKNNEFKFLINFQNQEVLQQIDMTEKRFSAECPSNSPCSLEIQSSEAGDSALYLCASSSTGRGPPLFGEGTRLSVL.

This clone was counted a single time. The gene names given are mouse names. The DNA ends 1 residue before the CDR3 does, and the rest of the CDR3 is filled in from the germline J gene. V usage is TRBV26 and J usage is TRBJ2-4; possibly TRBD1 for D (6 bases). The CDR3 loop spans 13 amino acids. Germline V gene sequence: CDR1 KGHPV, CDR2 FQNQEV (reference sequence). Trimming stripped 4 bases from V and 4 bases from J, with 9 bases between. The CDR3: CASSPGTKNTLYF. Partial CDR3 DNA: TGTGCCAGCAGTCCCGGGACAAAAAACACCTTGTAC.

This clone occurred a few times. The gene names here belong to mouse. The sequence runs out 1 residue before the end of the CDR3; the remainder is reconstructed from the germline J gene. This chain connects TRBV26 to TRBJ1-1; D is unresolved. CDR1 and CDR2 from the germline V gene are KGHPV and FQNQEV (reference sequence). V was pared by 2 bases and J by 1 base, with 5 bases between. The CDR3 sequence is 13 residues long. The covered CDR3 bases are TGTGCCAGCAGTCTGGGCAGAAACACAGAAGTCTTC. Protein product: CASSLGRNTEVF. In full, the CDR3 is CASSLGRNTEVFF.

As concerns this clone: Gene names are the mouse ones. The CDR3 sequence: CASSLGGSYEQYF. CDR3 DNA, as far as it was read: TGTGCCAGCAGTCTGGGGGGATCCTATGAACAGTAC. This rearrangement joins TRBV26 to TRBJ2-7; D possibly matches TRBD1 or TRBD2 (5 bases each). The CDR3 end falls 1 residue outside the read, so it is completed with the germline J gene. The germline V gene has CDR1 KGHPV and CDR2 FQNQEV (reference sequence). Trimming took off 2 bases at V and 1 base at J, with 6 bases between the two ends. CDR3 length: 13 residues.

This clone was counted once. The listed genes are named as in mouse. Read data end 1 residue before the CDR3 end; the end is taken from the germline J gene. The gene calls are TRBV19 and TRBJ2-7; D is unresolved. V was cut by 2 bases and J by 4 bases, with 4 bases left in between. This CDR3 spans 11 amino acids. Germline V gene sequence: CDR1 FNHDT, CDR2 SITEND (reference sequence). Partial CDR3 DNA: TGTGCCAGCAGTATGAGGTATGAACAGTAC. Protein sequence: CASSMRYEQY. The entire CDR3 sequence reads CASSMRYEQYF.

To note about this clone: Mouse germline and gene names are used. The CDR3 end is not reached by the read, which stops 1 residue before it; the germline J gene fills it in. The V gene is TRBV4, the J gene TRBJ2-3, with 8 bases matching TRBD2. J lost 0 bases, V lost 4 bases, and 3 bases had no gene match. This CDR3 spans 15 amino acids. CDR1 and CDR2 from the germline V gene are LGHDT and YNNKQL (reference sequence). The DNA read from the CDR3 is TGTGCCAGCAGCTTCCTGGGGGGCAGTGCAGAAACGCTGTAT. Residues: CASSFLGGSAETLY. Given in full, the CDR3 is CASSFLGGSAETLYF. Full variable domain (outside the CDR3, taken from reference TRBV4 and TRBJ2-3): ETAVFQTPNYHVTQVGNEVSFNCKQTLGHDTMYWYKQDSKKLLKIMFSYNNKQLIVNETVPRRFSPQSSDKAHLNLRIKSVEPEDSAVYLCASSFLGGSAETLYFGSGTRLTVL.

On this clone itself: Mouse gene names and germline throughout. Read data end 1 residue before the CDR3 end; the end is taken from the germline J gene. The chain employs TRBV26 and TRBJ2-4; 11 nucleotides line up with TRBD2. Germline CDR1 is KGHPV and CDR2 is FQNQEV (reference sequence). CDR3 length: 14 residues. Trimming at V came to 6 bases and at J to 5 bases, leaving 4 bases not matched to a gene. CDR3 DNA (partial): TGTGCCAGCAGGAGACTGGGGGGGGGAAACACCTTGTAC. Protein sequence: CASRRLGGGNTLY. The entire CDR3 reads CASRRLGGGNTLYF.

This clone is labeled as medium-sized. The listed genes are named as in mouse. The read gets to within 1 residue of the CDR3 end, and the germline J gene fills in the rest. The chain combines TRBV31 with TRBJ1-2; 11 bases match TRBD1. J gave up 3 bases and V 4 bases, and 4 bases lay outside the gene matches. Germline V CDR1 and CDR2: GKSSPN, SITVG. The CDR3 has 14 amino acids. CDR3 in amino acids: CAWTGQGAHSDYTF. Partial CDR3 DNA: TGTGCCTGGACCGGACAGGGGGCACACTCCGACTACACC. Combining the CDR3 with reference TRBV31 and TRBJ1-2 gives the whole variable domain AQTIHQWPVAEIKAVGSPLSLGCTIKGKSSPNLYWYWQATGGTLQQLFYSITVGQVESVVQLNLSASRPKDDQFILSTEKLLLSHSGFYLCAWTGQGAHSDYTFGSGTRLLVI.

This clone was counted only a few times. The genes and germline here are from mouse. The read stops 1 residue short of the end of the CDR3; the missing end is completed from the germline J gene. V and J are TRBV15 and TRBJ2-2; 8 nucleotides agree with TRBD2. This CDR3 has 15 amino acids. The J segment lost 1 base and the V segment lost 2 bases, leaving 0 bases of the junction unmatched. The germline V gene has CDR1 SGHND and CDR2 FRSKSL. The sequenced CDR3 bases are TGTGCCAGCAGTTTACTGGGGGGAAACACCGGGCAGCTCTAC. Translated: CASSLLGGNTGQLY. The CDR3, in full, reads CASSLLGGNTGQLYF.

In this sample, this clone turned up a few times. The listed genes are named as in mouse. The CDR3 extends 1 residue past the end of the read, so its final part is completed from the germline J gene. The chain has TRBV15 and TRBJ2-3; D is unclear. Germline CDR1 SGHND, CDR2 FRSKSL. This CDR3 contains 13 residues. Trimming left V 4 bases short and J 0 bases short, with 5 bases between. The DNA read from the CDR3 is TGTGCCAGCAGTTATACTAGTGCAGAAACGCTGTAT. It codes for CASSYTSAETLY. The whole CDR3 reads CASSYTSAETLYF.

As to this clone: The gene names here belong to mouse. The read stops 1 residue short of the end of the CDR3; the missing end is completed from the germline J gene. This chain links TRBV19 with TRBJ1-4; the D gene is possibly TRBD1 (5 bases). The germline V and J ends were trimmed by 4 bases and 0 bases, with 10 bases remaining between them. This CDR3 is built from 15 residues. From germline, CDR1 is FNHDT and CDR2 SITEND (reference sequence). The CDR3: CASSPVTVSNERLFF. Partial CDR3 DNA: TGTGCCAGCAGTCCCGTGACAGTTTCCAACGAAAGATTATTT.

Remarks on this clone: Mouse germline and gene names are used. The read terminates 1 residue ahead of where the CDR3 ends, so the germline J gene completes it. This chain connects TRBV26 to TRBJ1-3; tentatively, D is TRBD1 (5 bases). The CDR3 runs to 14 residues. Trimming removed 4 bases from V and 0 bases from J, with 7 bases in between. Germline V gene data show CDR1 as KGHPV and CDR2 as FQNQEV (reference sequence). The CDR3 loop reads CASSPGHSGNTLYF. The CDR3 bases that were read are TGTGCCAGCAGTCCAGGACATTCTGGAAATACGCTCTAT.

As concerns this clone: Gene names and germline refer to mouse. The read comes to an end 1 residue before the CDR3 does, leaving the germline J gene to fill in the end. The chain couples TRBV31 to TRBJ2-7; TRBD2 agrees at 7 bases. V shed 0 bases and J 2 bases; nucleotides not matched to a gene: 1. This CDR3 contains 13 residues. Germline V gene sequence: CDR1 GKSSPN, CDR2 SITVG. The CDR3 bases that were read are TGTGCCTGGAGTCTATGGGGGGCCTATGAACAGTAC. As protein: CAWSLWGAYEQY. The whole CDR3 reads CAWSLWGAYEQYF.

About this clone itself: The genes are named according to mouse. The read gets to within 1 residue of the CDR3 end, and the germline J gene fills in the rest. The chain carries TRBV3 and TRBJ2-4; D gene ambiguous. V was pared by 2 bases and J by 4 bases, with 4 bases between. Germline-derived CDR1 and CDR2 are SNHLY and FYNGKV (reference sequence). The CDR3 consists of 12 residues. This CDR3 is CASSLQKNTLYF. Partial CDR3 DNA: TGTGCCAGCAGCTTACAGAAAAACACCTTGTAC.

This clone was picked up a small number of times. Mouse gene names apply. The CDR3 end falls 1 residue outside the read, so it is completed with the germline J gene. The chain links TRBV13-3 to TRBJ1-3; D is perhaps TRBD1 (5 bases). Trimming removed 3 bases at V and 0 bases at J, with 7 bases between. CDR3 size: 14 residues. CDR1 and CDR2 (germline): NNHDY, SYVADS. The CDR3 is CASSGGYSGNTLYF. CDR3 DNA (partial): TGTGCCAGCAGTGGGGGGTATTCTGGAAATACGCTCTAT.

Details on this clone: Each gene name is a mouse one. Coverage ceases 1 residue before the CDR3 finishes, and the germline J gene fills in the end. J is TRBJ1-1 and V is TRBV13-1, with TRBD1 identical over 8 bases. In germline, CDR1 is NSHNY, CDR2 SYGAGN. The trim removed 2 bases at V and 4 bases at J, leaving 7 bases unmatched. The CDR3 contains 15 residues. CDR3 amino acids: CASSEGRGPATEVFF. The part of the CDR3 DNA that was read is TGTGCCAGCAGTGAGGGCAGGGGGCCGGCCACAGAAGTCTTC.